Listed below are T cell receptor beta chains from one sample, sequenced in a study of cytomegalovirus exposure and HLA in healthy donors. Generated by immunoSEQ multiplex PCR, the TCRdb table keeps only in-frame clones and is missing some. The data hold about 60,000 clones, with 90% observed a single time. The sample was PBMCs. Every receptor here comes from a man younger than 30 in good health and CMV-seronegative. Both conserved end residues are part of each CDR3. The D gene is left open where the match is weak. Clone size appears in some rows only: once, few, many, or a class for an expanded clone.

J: TRBJ2-3
V: TRBV29-1
size: NA
D: NA
CDR3: CSTDGGFRTDTQYF
DNA: TGCAGCACCGATGGCGGATTCCGCACAGATACGCAGTATTTT

J: TRBJ2-7
V: TRBV28
size: NA
D: NA
CDR3: CASSLTRATASYEQYF
DNA: TGTGCCAGCAGTCTCACTAGGGCCACTGCCTCCTACGAGCAGTACTTC

J: TRBJ2-7
V: TRBV28
size: NA
D: NA
CDR3: CASSFRGYHEQYF
DNA: TGTGCCAGCAGTTTTCGGGGGTACCACGAGCAGTACTTC

J: TRBJ2-3
V: TRBV7-2
size: NA
D: TRBD2
CDR3: CASSPGLAGAGDTQYF
DNA: TGTGCCAGCAGCCCGGGACTAGCGGGAGCCGGAGATACGCAGTATTTT

J: TRBJ1-3
V: TRBV2
size: NA
D: NA
CDR3: CASPEGVQSGNTIYF
DNA: TGTGCCAGCCCTGAGGGGGTTCAATCTGGAAACACCATATATTTT

J: TRBJ2-7
V: TRBV11-1
size: few
D: TRBD1
CDR3: CASSFGQAYEQYF
DNA: TGTGCCAGCAGCTTCGGACAGGCATACGAGCAGTACTTC

J: TRBJ1-1
V: TRBV6-5
size: NA
D: NA
CDR3: CASPPAPAGSPEAFF
DNA: TGTGCCAGCCCTCCTGCGCCCGCAGGCAGCCCTGAAGCTTTCTTT

J: TRBJ2-5
V: TRBV25-1
size: NA
D: NA
CDR3: CASSETGLGETQYF
DNA: TGTGCCAGCAGTGAGACAGGTCTTGGGGAGACCCAGTACTTC

J: TRBJ1-2
V: TRBV27
size: NA
D: NA
CDR3: CASSFLGSSYGYTF
DNA: TGTGCCAGCAGTTTCTTAGGTTCTAGCTATGGCTACACCTTC

J: TRBJ2-7
V: TRBV2
size: NA
D: NA
CDR3: CASRGTGYEQYF
DNA: TGTGCCAGCAGAGGGACTGGATACGAGCAGTACTTC

J: TRBJ2-7
V: TRBV27
size: NA
D: TRBD2
CDR3: CASRPSGIYEQYF
DNA: TGTGCCAGCAGGCCTAGCGGGATCTACGAGCAGTACTTC

J: TRBJ2-5
V: TRBV28
size: NA
D: NA
CDR3: CASIQGDKETQYF
DNA: TGTGCCAGCATACAGGGAGACAAAGAGACCCAGTACTTC

J: TRBJ2-7
V: TRBV5-6
size: NA
D: TRBD2
CDR3: CASSSGLAAYEQYF
DNA: TGTGCCAGCAGCTCAGGACTAGCCGCCTACGAGCAGTACTTC